This entry is about one T cell receptor (beta chain). This specimen comes from a study of control samples from healthy donors and cancer patients. Profiling relied on immunoSEQ multiplex PCR, and the TCRdb table lists in-frame clones only, not all of them. Of under 150,000 clones detected, around nine tenths appear once; the ten largest clones hold around 9%. The germline CDR1 and CDR2 sequences are MDHEN and SYDVKM. This CDR3 has 15 residues. Trimming removed 6 bases at V and 5 bases at J, with 16 bases between. The receptor comes from a man in his forties in good health. The chain combines TRBV28 with TRBJ1-4, with TRBD1 as a possible D gene (5 bases). The sequencing sample was made of blood. The CDR3 nucleotides are TGTGCCAGCAGCTTCGCCGGGACTCAAAATGAAAAACTGTTTTTT. The encoded protein is CASSFAGTQNEKLFF.